Below are 5 T cell receptor beta chains sequenced from a single sample in a study of CD8 T cells in Susac syndrome. The authors reverse transcribed roughly 0.5 to 1 ug RNA with random hexamers. From the immunoSEQ multiplex PCR reads, TCRdb called clonotypes with MiXCR, one entry per CDR3 protein. The data contain under 200,000 distinct CDR3 sequences, roughly 94% of them singletons. Sample: CD8+ T cells from PBMCs. The receptor set was obtained from a human donor with Susac syndrome.

The chain employs TRBV11-2 and TRBJ2-3; D uncertain. CDR1 SGHAT and CDR2 FQNNGV come from the germline V gene. The CDR3 runs 14 residues. V gave up 3 bases and J gave up 3 bases, with 10 bases separating them. DNA of the CDR3: TGTGCCAGCAGCTTCGGTTATGGGACAGATACGCAGTATTTT. Translation: CASSFGYGTDTQYF. Supplemented by reference TRBV11-2 and TRBJ2-3, the full variable domain reads EAGVAQSPRYKIIEKRQSVAFWCNPISGHATLYWYQQILGQGPKLLIQFQNNGVVDDSQLPKDRFSAERLKGVDSTLKIQPAKLEDSAVYLCASSFGYGTDTQYFGPGTRLTVL.

The CDR3 DNA sequence: TGTGCCAGCAGCCGAAATCAGGGGGTGAACACTGAAGCTTTCTTT. Protein product: CASSRNQGVNTEAFF. The genes are TRBV4-2 and TRBJ1-1, with TRBD1 matching over 7 bases. The CDR3 is made up of 15 amino acids. The junction had 5 bases not matched to a gene; V was cut back by 4 bases and J by 0 bases. The germline CDR1 and CDR2 sequences are LGHNA and YNFKEQ.

V is TRBV13 and J is TRBJ2-5, with TRBD1 matching over 12 bases. The CDR3 is made up of 16 amino acids. Germline values: CDR1 PRHDT, CDR2 FYEKMQ (reference sequence). J gave up 4 bases and V 0 bases, and 3 bases lay outside the gene matches. DNA of the CDR3: TGTGCCAGCAGCTTAGGCGGGACAGGGGGCGGAGAGACCCAGTACTTC. Encoded protein: CASSLGGTGGGETQYF.

This clonotype was detected only once. CDR3 region: CASSTGGLAHNEQFF. CDR3 DNA: TGTGCCAGCAGCACGGGGGGACTAGCGCACAATGAGCAGTTCTTC. This chain joins TRBV9 and TRBJ2-1; 10 bases line up with TRBD2. V trimming: 4 bases; J trimming: 5 bases; junction bases outside the gene matches: 6. From germline, CDR1 is SGDLS and CDR2 YYNGEE. There are 15 residues in the CDR3.

The genes are TRBV9 and TRBJ1-4; TRBD1 aligns across 7 bases. V gave up 3 bases and J gave up 5 bases; unmatched junction bases: 7. The CDR3 consists of 15 residues. Germline V gene lookup returns CDR1 SGDLS and CDR2 YYNGEE. For the CDR3, the DNA is TGTGCCAGCAGCGCCAGGGGGGAGGGAAATGAAAAACTGTTTTTT. Amino acids: CASSARGEGNEKLFF.